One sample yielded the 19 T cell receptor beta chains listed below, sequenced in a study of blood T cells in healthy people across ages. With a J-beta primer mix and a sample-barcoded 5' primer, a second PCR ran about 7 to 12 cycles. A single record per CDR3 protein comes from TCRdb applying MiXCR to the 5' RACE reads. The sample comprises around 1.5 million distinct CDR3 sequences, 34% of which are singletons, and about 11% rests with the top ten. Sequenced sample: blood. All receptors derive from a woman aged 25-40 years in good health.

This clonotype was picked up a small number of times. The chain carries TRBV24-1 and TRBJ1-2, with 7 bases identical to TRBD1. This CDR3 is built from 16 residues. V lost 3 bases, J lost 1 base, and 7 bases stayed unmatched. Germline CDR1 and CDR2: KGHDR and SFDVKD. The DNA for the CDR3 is TGTGCCACCAGTGATGACAACAGGGGAGGTAACTATGGCTACACCTTC. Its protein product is CATSDDNRGGNYGYTF.

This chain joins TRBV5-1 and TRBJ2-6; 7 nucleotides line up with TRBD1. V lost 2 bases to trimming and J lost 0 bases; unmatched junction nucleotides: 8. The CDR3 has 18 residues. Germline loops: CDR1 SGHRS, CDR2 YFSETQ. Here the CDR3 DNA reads TGCGCCAGCAGCTTCCTACAGGGGTTGGACTCTGGGGCCAACGTCCTGACTTTC. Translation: CASSFLQGLDSGANVLTF.

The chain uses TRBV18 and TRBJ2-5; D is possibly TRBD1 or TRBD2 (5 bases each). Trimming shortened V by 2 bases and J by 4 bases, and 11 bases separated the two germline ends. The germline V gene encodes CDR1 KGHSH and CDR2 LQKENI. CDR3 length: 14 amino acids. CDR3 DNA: TGTGCCAGCTCACCAGGGACGTTAAGAGAGACCCAGTACTTC. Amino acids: CASSPGTLRETQYF.

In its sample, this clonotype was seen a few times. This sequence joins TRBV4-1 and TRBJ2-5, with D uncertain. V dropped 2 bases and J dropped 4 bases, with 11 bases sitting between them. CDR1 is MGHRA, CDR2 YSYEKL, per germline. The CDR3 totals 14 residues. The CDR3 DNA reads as TGCGCCAGCAGCCAATACCATCTGGGAGAGACCCAGTACTTC. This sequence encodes CASSQYHLGETQYF.

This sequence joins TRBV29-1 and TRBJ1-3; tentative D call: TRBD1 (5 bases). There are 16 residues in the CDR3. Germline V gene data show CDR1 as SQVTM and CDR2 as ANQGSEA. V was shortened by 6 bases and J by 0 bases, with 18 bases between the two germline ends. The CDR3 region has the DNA TGCAGCGTCGAGAACAGGCGGGGAAACTCTGGAAACACCATATATTTT. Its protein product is CSVENRRGNSGNTIYF.

In DNA, the CDR3 is TGCAGTGCTGGGCCCAGCGGAAACGAGCAGTACTTC. Amino acid sequence: CSAGPSGNEQYF. The J gene is TRBJ2-7, the V gene TRBV20-1; maybe TRBD2 (5 bases). The germline CDR1 and CDR2 sequences are DFQATT and SNEGSKA (reference sequence). This CDR3 spans 12 amino acids. V lost 5 bases and J 5 bases, leaving 13 bases between the germline ends.

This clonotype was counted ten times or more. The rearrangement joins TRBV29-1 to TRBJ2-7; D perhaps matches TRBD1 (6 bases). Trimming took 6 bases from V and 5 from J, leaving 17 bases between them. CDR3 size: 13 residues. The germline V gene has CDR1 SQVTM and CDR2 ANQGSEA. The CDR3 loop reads CSVGPPGQNEQYF. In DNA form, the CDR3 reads TGCAGCGTGGGACCACCGGGACAAAACGAGCAGTACTTC.

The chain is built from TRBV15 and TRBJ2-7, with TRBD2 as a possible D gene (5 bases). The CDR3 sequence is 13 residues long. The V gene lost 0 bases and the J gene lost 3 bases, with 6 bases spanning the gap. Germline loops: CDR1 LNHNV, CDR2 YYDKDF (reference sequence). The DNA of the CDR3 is TGTGCCACCAGCAGAGAAGACTACTACGAGCAGTACGTC. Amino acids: CATSREDYYEQYV.

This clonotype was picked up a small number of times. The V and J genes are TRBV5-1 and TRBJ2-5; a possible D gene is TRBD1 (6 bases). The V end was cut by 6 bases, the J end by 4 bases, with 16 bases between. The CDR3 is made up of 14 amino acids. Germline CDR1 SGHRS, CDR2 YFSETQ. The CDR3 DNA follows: TGCGCCAGCACCAGGGCAGGGGCGGGAGAGACCCAGTACTTC. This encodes CASTRAGAGETQYF. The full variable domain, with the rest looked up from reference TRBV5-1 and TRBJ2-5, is KAGVTQTPRYLIKTRGQQVTLSCSPISGHRSVSWYQQTPGQGLQFLFEYFSETQRNKGNFPGRFSGRQFSNSRSEMNVSTLELGDSALYLCASTRAGAGETQYFGPGTRLLVL.

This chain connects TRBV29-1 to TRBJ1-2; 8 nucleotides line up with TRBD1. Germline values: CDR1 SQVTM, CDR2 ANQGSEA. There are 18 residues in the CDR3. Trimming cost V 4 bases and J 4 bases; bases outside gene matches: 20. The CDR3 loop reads CSVVRAGQVPPPGYGYTF. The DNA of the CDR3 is TGCAGCGTTGTCCGAGCGGGACAGGTTCCACCACCTGGCTATGGCTACACCTTC. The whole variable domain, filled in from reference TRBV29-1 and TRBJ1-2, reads SAVISQKPSRDICQRGTSLTIQCQVDSQVTMMFWYRQQPGQSLTLIATANQGSEATYESGFVIDKFPISRPNLTFSTLTVSNMSPEDSSIYLCSVVRAGQVPPPGYGYTFGSGTRLTVV.

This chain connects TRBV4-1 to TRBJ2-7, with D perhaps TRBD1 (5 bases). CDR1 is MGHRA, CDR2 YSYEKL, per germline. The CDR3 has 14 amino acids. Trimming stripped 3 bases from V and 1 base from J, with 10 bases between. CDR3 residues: CASSHQGKSYEQYF. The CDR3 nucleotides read TGCGCCAGCAGCCATCAGGGTAAATCCTACGAGCAGTACTTC.

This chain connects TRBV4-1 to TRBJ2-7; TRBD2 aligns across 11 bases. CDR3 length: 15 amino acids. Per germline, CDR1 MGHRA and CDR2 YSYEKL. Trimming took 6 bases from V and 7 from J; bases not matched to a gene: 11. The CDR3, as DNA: TGCGCCAGCAGAATACTAGCGACTAGCGGGAAGGAGCAGTACTTC. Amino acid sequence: CASRILATSGKEQYF.

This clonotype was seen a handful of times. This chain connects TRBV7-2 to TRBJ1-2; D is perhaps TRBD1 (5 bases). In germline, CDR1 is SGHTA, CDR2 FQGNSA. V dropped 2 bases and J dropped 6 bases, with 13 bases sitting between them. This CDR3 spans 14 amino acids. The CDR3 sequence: CASSLFGGSDGYTF. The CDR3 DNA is TGTGCCAGCAGCTTATTTGGGGGTTCGGATGGCTACACCTTC.

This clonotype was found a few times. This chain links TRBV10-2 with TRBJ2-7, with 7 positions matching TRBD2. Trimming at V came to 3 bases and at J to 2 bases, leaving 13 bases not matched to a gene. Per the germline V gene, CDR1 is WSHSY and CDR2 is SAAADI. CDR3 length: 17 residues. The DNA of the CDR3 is TGCGCCAGCAGTGATCAGGGTCAGAGAGGGAGGGCCTACGAGCAGTACTTC. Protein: CASSDQGQRGRAYEQYF.

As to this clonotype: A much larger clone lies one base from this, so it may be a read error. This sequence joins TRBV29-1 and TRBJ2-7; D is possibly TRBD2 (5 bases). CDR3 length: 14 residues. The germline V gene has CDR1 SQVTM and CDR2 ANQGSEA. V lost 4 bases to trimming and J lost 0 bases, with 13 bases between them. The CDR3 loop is CSVAPSEGSYEQYF. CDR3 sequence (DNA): TGCAGCGTTGCCCCCTCCGAGGGCTCCTACGAGCAGTACTTC.

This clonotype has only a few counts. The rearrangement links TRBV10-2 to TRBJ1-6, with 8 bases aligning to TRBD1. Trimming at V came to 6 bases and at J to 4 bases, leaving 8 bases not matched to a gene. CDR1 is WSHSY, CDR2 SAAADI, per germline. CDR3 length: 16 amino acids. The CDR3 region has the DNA TGCGCCAGCAGGCCAGGGGGCAACACGTATAATTCACCCCTCCACTTT. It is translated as CASRPGGNTYNSPLHF.

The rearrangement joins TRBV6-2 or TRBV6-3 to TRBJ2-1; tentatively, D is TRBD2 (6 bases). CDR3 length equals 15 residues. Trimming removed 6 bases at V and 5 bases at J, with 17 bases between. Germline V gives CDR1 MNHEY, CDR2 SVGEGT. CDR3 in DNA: TGTGCCAGCAGCTATTGGGGGAGGTCGAACAATGAGCAGTTCTTC. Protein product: CASSYWGRSNNEQFF.

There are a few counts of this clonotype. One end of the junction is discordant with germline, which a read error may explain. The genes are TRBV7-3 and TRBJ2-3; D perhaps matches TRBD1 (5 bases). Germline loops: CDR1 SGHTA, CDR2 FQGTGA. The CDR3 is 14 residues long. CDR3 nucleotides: TGCGCCAGCAGCTTGGACAAAGGGACAGATACGCAGTATTTT. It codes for CASSLDKGTDTQYF.

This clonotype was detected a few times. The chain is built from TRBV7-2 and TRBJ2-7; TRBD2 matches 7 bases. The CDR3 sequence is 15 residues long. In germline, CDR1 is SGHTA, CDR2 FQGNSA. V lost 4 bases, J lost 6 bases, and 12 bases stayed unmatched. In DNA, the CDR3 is TGTGCCAGCAGCTACGGGACTACCTGGGGGTTCGAGCAGTACTTC. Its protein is CASSYGTTWGFEQYF.